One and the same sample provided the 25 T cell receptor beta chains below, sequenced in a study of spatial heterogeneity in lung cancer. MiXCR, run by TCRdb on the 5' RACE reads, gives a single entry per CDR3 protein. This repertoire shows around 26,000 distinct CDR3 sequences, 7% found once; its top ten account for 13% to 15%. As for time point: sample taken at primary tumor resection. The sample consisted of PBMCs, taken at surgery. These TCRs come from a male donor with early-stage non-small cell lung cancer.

CDR3 bases: TGTGCCAGCAGCTTCGGGACGGGAAACACCATATATTTT. This encodes CASSFGTGNTIYF. The chain links TRBV7-8 to TRBJ1-3; maybe TRBD1 (5 bases). This CDR3 region has 13 residues. Germline-derived CDR1 and CDR2 are SGHVS and FQNEAQ. V lost 3 bases and J lost 4, with 7 bases in between.

CDR3 DNA sequence: TGTGCCAGCAGCTTCGGGACAAGCTACTACGAGCAGTACTTC. Translated: CASSFGTSYYEQYF. V usage is TRBV7-8 and J usage is TRBJ2-7, with D tentatively TRBD1 (6 bases). The germline V gene has CDR1 SGHVS and CDR2 FQNEAQ. CDR3 length: 14 residues. V lost 3 bases and J lost 3, with 12 bases in between.

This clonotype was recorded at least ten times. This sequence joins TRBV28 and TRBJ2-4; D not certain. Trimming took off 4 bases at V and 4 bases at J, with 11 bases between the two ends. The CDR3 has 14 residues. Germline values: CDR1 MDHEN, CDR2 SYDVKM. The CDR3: CASSSITPKNIQYF. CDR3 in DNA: TGTGCCAGCAGTTCCATCACCCCGAAAAACATTCAGTACTTC.

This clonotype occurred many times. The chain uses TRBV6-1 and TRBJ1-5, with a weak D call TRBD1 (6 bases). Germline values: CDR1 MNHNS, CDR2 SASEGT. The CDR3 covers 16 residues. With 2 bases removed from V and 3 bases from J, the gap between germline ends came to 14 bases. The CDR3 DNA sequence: TGTGCCAGCAGTGAATCGAGCCCAGGGGTCAATCAGCCCCAGCATTTT. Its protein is CASSESSPGVNQPQHF.

CDR3 in amino acids: CASSLLLAGGYEQYF. DNA of the CDR3: TGTGCCAGCAGCCTCCTCCTAGCGGGAGGCTACGAGCAGTACTTC. The rearrangement uses TRBV2 and TRBJ2-7, with 11 bases that match TRBD2. This CDR3 has 15 amino acids. Germline lookup yields CDR1 SNHLY and CDR2 FYNNEI. V was pared by 6 bases and J by 3 bases, with 7 bases of the junction left unmatched.

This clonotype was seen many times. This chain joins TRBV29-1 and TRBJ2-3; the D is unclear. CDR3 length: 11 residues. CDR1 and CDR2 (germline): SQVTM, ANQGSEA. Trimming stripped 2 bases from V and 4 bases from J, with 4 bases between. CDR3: CSVEWADTQYF. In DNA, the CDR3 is TGCAGCGTTGAATGGGCAGATACGCAGTATTTT.

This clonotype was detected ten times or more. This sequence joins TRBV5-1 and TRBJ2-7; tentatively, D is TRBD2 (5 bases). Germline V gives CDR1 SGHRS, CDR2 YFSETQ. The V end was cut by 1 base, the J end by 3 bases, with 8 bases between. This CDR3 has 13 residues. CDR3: CASSLRGDYEQYV. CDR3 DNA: TGCGCCAGCAGCTTGCGGGGAGACTACGAGCAGTACGTC.

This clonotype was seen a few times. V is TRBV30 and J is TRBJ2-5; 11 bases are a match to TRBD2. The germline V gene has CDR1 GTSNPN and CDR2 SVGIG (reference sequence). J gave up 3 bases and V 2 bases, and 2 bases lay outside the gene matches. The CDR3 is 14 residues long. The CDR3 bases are TGTGCCTGGAGTCCGGGACTAGCGGAAGAGACCCAGTACTTC. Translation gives CAWSPGLAEETQYF.

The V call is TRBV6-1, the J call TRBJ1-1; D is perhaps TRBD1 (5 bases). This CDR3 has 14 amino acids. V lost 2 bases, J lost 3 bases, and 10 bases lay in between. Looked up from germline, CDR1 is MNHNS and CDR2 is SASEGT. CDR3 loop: CASSETQGYTEAFF. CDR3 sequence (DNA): TGTGCCAGCAGTGAAACCCAGGGTTACACTGAAGCTTTCTTT.

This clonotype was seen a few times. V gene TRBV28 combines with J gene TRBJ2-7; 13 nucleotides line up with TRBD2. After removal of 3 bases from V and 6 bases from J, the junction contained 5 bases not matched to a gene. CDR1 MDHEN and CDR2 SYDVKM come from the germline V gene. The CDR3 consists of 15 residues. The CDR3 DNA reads TGTGCCAGCAGTTTGGTAACTAGCGGGAGGGGCGAGCAGTACTTC. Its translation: CASSLVTSGRGEQYF.

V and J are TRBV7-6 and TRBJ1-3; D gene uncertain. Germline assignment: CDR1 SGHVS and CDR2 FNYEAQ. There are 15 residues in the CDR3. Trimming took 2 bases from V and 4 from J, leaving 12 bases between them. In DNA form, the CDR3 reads TGTGCCAGCAGCTTATACATTGGATTAGGAAACACCATATATTTT. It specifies CASSLYIGLGNTIYF.

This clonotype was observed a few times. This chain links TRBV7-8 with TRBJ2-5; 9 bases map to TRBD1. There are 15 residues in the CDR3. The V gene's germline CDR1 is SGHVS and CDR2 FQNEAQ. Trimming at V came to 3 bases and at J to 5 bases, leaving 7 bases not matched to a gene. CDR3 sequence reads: CASSLGTGMRETQYF. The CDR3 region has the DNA TGTGCCAGCAGCTTGGGGACAGGGATGAGGGAGACCCAGTACTTC.

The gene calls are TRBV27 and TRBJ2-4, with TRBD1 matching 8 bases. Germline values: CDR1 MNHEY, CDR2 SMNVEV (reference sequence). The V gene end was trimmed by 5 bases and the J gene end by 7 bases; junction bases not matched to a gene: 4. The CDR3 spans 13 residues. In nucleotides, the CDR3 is TGTGCCAGCAGTCCCCGGACAGGGAACATTCAGTACTTC. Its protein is CASSPRTGNIQYF.

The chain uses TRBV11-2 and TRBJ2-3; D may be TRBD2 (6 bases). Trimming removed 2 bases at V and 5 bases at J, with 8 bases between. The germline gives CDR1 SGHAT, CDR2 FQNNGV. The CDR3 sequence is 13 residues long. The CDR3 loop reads CASSLPGVDTQYF. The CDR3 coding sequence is TGTGCCAGCAGCTTACCGGGAGTAGATACGCAGTATTTT.

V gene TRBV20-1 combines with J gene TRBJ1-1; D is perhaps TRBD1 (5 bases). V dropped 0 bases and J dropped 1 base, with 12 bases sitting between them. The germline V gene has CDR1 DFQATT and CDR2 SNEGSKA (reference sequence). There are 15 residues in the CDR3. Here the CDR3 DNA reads TGCAGTGCTAGAGATCCGAGTCAGGGGAACACTGAAGCTTTCTTT. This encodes CSARDPSQGNTEAFF.

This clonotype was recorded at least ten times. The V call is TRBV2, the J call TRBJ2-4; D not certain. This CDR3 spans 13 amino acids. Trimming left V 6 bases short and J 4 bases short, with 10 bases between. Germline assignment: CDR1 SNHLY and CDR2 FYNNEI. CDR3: CASRPDGKNIQYF. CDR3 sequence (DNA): TGTGCCAGCAGGCCGGACGGAAAAAACATTCAGTACTTC.

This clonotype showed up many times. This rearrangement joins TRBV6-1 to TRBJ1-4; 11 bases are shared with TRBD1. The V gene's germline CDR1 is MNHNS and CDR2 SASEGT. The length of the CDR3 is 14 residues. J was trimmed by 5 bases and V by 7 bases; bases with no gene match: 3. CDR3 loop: CASTRTGGNEKLFF. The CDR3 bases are TGTGCCAGCACCCGGACAGGGGGCAATGAAAAACTGTTTTTT.

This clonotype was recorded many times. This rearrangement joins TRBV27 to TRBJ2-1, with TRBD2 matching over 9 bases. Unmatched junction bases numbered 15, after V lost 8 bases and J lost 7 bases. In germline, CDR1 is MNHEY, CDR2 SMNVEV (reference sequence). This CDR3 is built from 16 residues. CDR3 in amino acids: CASLSWGSGSSNEQFF. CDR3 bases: TGTGCCAGCCTCTCCTGGGGTAGCGGGAGTAGTAATGAGCAGTTCTTC.

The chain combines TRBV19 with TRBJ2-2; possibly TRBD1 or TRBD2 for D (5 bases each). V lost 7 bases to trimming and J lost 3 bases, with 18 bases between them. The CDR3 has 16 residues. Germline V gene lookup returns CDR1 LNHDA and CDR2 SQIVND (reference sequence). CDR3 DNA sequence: TGTGCCAGTACAGCAGGGACCTCGCGGTACACCGGGGAGCTGTTTTTT. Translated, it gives CASTAGTSRYTGELFF.

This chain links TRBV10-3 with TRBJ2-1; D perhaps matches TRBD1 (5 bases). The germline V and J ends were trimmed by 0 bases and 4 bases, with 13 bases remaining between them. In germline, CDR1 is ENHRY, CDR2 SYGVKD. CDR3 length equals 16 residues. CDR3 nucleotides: TGTGCCATCAGTGAGTCCCCCCAAGGGGTATACAATGAGCAGTTCTTC. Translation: CAISESPQGVYNEQFF.

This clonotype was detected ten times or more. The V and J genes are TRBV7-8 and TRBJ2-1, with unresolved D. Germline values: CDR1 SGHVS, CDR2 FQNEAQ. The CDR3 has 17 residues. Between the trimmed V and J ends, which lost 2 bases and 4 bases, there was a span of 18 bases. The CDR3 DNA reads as TGTGCCAGCAGCTTACTTTCTCGGTCTTCCGAATACAATGAGCAGTTCTTC. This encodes CASSLLSRSSEYNEQFF.

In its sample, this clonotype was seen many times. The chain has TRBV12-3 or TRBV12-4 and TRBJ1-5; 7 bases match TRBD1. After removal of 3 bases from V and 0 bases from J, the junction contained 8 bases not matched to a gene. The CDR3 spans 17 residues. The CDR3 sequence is CASSLKGAGNSNQPQHF. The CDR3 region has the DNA TGTGCCAGCAGTTTGAAGGGGGCTGGCAATAGCAATCAGCCCCAGCATTTT.

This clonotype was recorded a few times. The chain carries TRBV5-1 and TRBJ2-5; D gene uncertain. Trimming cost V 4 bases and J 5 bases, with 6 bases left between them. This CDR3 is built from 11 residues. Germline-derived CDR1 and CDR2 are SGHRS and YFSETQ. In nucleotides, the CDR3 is TGCGCCAGCAGCCCTGGTGAGACCCAGTACTTC. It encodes CASSPGETQYF.

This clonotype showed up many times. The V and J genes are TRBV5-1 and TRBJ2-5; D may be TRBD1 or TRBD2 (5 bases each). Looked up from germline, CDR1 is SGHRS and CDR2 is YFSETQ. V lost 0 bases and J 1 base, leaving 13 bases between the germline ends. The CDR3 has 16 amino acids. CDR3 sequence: CASSLALSGPQETQYF. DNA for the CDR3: TGCGCCAGCAGCTTGGCCCTCTCGGGGCCCCAAGAGACCCAGTACTTC.

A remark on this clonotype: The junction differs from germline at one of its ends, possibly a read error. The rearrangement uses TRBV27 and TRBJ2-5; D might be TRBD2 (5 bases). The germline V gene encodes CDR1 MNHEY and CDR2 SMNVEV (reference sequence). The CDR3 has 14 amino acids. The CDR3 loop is CTSRWTPAQETQYF. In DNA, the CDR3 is TGCACCAGCAGGTGGACTCCGGCCCAAGAGACCCAGTACTTC.